These 23 T cell receptor beta chains share one sample of origin, sequenced in a study of T cells in localized non-small cell lung cancer. The method was immunoSEQ multiplex PCR; TCRdb's version includes in-frame clones alone and lacks a portion of them. Of nearly 15,000 clones in the sample, more than 80% are singletons; the top ten hold around 4.2%. Source: peripheral blood, taken before any cancer treatment. These TCRs come from a woman between 35 and 75 years old with stage I lung adenocarcinoma.

The genes are TRBV7-9 and TRBJ1-2; weak D call: TRBD1 (5 bases). This CDR3 region has 13 residues. Germline lookup yields CDR1 SEHNR and CDR2 FQNEAQ (reference sequence). The V end was cut by 5 bases, the J end by 4 bases, with 11 bases between. CDR3 coding DNA: TGTGCCAGCAGCCCGTACGACAGCTATGGCTACACCTTC. Encoded protein: CASSPYDSYGYTF.

The genes are TRBV6-1 and TRBJ1-3; 8 bases line up with TRBD1. The CDR3 extends over 14 amino acids. Per the germline V gene, CDR1 is MNHNS and CDR2 is SASEGT. Germline trimming cut 4 bases from V and 8 bases from J; bases unmatched to any gene: 7. CDR3 bases: TGTGCCAGCAGTGTATCACGGACAGGGCACACCATATATTTT. Translated: CASSVSRTGHTIYF.

This chain uses TRBV5-1 with TRBJ1-1, with D possibly being TRBD1 (6 bases). V gave up 2 bases and J gave up 4 bases, with 21 bases separating them. There are 17 residues in the CDR3. Germline CDR1 is SGHRS and CDR2 is YFSETQ. CDR3 amino acids: CASSFGAGWGARTEAFF. CDR3 nucleotides: TGCGCCAGCAGCTTCGGGGCGGGGTGGGGGGCGCGCACTGAAGCTTTCTTT.

The CDR3 here is CASSQGIPPQHF. The CDR3 coding sequence is TGTGCCAGCAGCCAGGGGATTCCGCCCCAGCATTTT. V is TRBV2 and J is TRBJ1-5; D perhaps matches TRBD1 (6 bases). The CDR3 runs 12 residues. Germline V gene lookup returns CDR1 SNHLY and CDR2 FYNNEI. V was pared by 6 bases and J by 9 bases, with 12 bases between.

The J gene is TRBJ2-5, the V gene TRBV5-4, with 8 bases lining up with TRBD1. V shed 2 bases, J shed 1 base, and the junction held 7 bases outside the gene matches. CDR1 is SGHNT and CDR2 is YYREEE in the germline V gene (reference sequence). The CDR3 consists of 16 residues. In nucleotides, the CDR3 is TGTGCCAGCAGCTTAGGAACAGGGGGTCTCCAAGAGACCCAGTACTTC. Encoded protein: CASSLGTGGLQETQYF. Full variable domain (missing parts from reference TRBV5-4 and TRBJ2-5): ETGVTQSPTHLIKTRGQQVTLRCSSQSGHNTVSWYQQALGQGPQFIFQYYREEENGRGNFPPRFSGLQFPNYSSELNVNALELDDSALYLCASSLGTGGLQETQYFGPGTRLLVL.

The chain joins TRBV7-9 to TRBJ2-2; 8 bases match TRBD2. The V segment lost 3 bases and the J segment 0 bases; nucleotides outside the gene matches: 9. CDR1 and CDR2 (germline): SEHNR, FQNEAQ (reference sequence). The CDR3 sequence is 18 residues long. The chain's CDR3 is CASSFTLIAGTNTGELFF. The CDR3 DNA sequence: TGTGCCAGCAGCTTTACACTAATAGCGGGGACGAACACCGGGGAGCTGTTTTTT. Full variable domain (rest looked up from reference TRBV7-9 and TRBJ2-2): DTGVSQNPRHKITKRGQNVTFRCDPISEHNRLYWYRQTLGQGPEFLTYFQNEAQLEKSRLLSDRFSAERPKGSFSTLEIQRTEQGDSAMYLCASSFTLIAGTNTGELFFGEGSRLTVL.

This chain links TRBV27 with TRBJ1-1; D is possibly TRBD1 (6 bases). The CDR3 runs to 13 residues. Trimming stripped 8 bases from V and 0 bases from J, with 10 bases between. The germline gives CDR1 MNHEY, CDR2 SMNVEV (reference sequence). CDR3 sequence (DNA): TGTGCCAGCGGGACACTTATGAACACTGAAGCTTTCTTT. Translating it yields CASGTLMNTEAFF.

The chain has TRBV30 and TRBJ1-6; a weak D match, TRBD1 (5 bases). Trimming cost V 3 bases and J 9 bases, with 12 bases left between them. Germline values: CDR1 GTSNPN, CDR2 SVGIG (reference sequence). This CDR3 has 13 residues. The CDR3 DNA reads as TGTGCCTGGAGCCCGCAGGGTTTTTCACCCCTCCACTTT. Protein: CAWSPQGFSPLHF. Complete variable domain (other parts from reference TRBV30 and TRBJ1-6): SQTIHQWPATLVQPVGSPLSLECTVEGTSNPNLYWYRQAAGRGLQLLFYSVGIGQISSEVPQNLSASRPQDRQFILSSKKLLLSDSGFYLCAWSPQGFSPLHFGNGTRLTVT.

This clone was found a few times. This chain joins TRBV2 and TRBJ1-6, with D unresolved. V dropped 2 bases and J dropped 7 bases, with 9 bases sitting between them. The CDR3 sequence is 14 residues long. Germline CDR1 reads SNHLY; CDR2 reads FYNNEI. The CDR3 bases are TGTGCCAGCAGTGAAAGGCAGACAAATTCACCCCTCCACTTT. It yields the protein CASSERQTNSPLHF.

The chain has TRBV15 and TRBJ1-1; no reliable D call. CDR1 is LNHNV and CDR2 is YYDKDF in the germline V gene (reference sequence). Trimming took 2 bases from V and 2 from J, leaving 0 bases between them. This CDR3 contains 11 residues. CDR3 sequence reads: CATSRNTEAFF. The DNA for the CDR3 is TGTGCCACCAGCAGAAACACTGAAGCTTTCTTT.

The V and J genes are TRBV4-1 and TRBJ2-7; D could derive from TRBD1 or TRBD2 (6 bases each). Trimming removed 4 bases from V and 9 bases from J, with 16 bases in between. Germline assignment: CDR1 MGHRA and CDR2 YSYEKL. CDR3 length equals 13 residues. The CDR3 region is CASSLGAAGRQYF. The CDR3, as DNA: TGCGCCAGCAGCCTGGGGGCCGCGGGACGGCAGTACTTC.

This sequence joins TRBV6-5 and TRBJ1-5; D is possibly TRBD1 (5 bases). The CDR3 is 15 amino acids. Per the germline V gene, CDR1 is MNHEY and CDR2 is SVGAGI. V lost 0 bases to trimming and J lost 8 bases, with 14 bases between them. CDR3 loop: CASSYSSQGREPQHF. The DNA of the CDR3 is TGTGCCAGCAGTTACTCGAGTCAGGGTAGGGAGCCCCAGCATTTT.

The rearrangement joins TRBV6-1 to TRBJ2-1; TRBD2 is a possible D gene (5 bases). V was shortened by 7 bases and J by 5 bases, with 15 bases between the two germline ends. This CDR3 spans 14 amino acids. CDR1 is MNHNS and CDR2 is SASEGT in the germline V gene. The CDR3 spells CASNTFGVHNEQFF. The CDR3 DNA follows: TGTGCCAGCAATACTTTCGGGGTCCACAATGAGCAGTTCTTC.

The chain links TRBV28 to TRBJ1-5, with a weak D call TRBD1 (5 bases). Germline V CDR1 and CDR2: MDHEN, SYDVKM. This CDR3 is 16 amino acids long. Between the trimmed V and J ends, which lost 2 bases and 4 bases, there was a span of 15 bases. Written as DNA, the CDR3 is TGTGCCAGCAGTTTAATGTGGCAGGGAAGGAATCAGCCCCAGCATTTT. Translated, it gives CASSLMWQGRNQPQHF.

V usage is TRBV5-6 and J usage is TRBJ2-6, with D possibly TRBD2 on 6 matching bases. The germline V gene has CDR1 SGHDT and CDR2 YYEEEE. This CDR3 comprises 16 residues. Trimming removed 6 bases from V and 2 bases from J, with 15 bases in between. In DNA form, the CDR3 reads TGTGCCAGCAAATGGACCGGGGAGGCTGGGGCCAACGTCCTGACTTTC. As protein: CASKWTGEAGANVLTF.

V and J are TRBV21-1 and TRBJ1-1. TRBV21-1 is listed as a pseudogene. The CDR3 is 13 amino acids. The CDR3 bases are TGTGCCAGCAGCATTCCAGAGGAAACTGAAGCTTTCTTT. The encoded protein is CASSIPEETEAFF.

CDR3 loop: CASSLPGREWAKNIQYF. The CDR3 region has the DNA TGCGCCAGCAGCCTCCCCGGGCGGGAATGGGCCAAAAACATTCAGTACTTC. The V call is TRBV4-1, the J call TRBJ2-4, with a weak D call TRBD2 (6 bases). Germline-derived CDR1 and CDR2 are MGHRA and YSYEKL. The CDR3 is 17 residues long. Deletions cut 4 bases from V and 1 base from J, with 17 bases between.

The V call is TRBV9, the J call TRBJ2-3; D gene ambiguous. Trimming stripped 0 bases from V and 0 bases from J, with 11 bases between. CDR3 length: 16 amino acids. CDR1 and CDR2 (germline): SGDLS, YYNGEE. This chain's CDR3 is CASSVAARTSTDTQYF. The DNA of the CDR3 is TGTGCCAGCAGCGTAGCGGCAAGAACTAGCACAGATACGCAGTATTTT.

CDR3 residues: CASSPPTGASYNEQFF. The CDR3 region has the DNA TGTGCCAGCAGCCCTCCCACGGGGGCAAGTTACAATGAGCAGTTCTTC. The chain carries TRBV4-2 and TRBJ2-1; D may correspond to TRBD1 or TRBD2 (6 bases each). The CDR3 contains 16 residues. V was pared by 4 bases and J by 4 bases, with 17 bases between. The germline V gene encodes CDR1 LGHNA and CDR2 YNFKEQ.

V and J are TRBV30 and TRBJ1-1; 8 bases line up with TRBD1. The CDR3 is 14 amino acids. J was trimmed by 2 bases and V by 5 bases; bases with no gene match: 7. From germline, CDR1 is GTSNPN and CDR2 SVGIG (reference sequence). The CDR3 sequence is CAWRYRGFNTEAFF. In DNA, the CDR3 is TGTGCCTGGCGCTACAGGGGGTTTAACACTGAAGCTTTCTTT.

Only a few counts were recorded for this clone. This chain connects TRBV25-1 to TRBJ1-1; no clear D. Germline CDR1 MGHDK, CDR2 SYGVNS. This CDR3 contains 14 residues. V lost 3 bases, J lost 3 bases, and 11 bases lay in between. The CDR3 nucleotides read TGTGCCAGCAGTGACCTGGACGGAGACACTGAAGCTTTCTTT. Encoded protein: CASSDLDGDTEAFF.

This clone has just a few counts. This rearrangement joins TRBV5-4 to TRBJ1-5; no clear D. Germline CDR1 and CDR2: SGHNT and YYREEE (reference sequence). Deletions cut 1 base from V and 5 bases from J, with 7 bases between. The CDR3 is made up of 13 amino acids. In DNA form, the CDR3 reads TGTGCCAGCAGCTTGTTTGGGGATCAGCCCCAGCATTTT. This encodes CASSLFGDQPQHF. Looking up the rest from reference TRBV5-4 and TRBJ1-5 gives the full variable domain: ETGVTQSPTHLIKTRGQQVTLRCSSQSGHNTVSWYQQALGQGPQFIFQYYREEENGRGNFPPRFSGLQFPNYSSELNVNALELDDSALYLCASSLFGDQPQHFGDGTRLSIL.

J is TRBJ1-2 and V is TRBV20-1, with D uncertain. The germline gives CDR1 DFQATT, CDR2 SNEGSKA (reference sequence). This CDR3 comprises 10 residues. The germline V and J ends were trimmed by 5 bases and 2 bases, with 3 bases remaining between them. The chain's CDR3 is CSAQNYGYTF. The CDR3, as DNA: TGCAGTGCTCAAAACTATGGCTACACCTTC.